The 3 T cell receptor beta chains in this list originate from one sample, sequenced in a study of shared clonotypes between healthy human individuals. Some clones are missing from TCRdb's copy, which holds only in-frame ones; the method was immunoSEQ multiplex PCR. In the table there are under 1,900,000 clones, 98% of which are singletons. Input material: naive CD4+ T cells sorted from blood. The sample's subset: CD45RA+ positively selected. The receptors shown here come from a man aged 25-45 years in good health.

The chain carries TRBV7-6 and TRBJ2-5; D unclear. Germline CDR1 reads SGHVS; CDR2 reads FNYEAQ. Trimming cost V 4 bases and J 1 base, with 16 bases left between them. The CDR3 covers 16 residues. For the CDR3, the DNA is TGTGCCAGCAGCTCTACCGGCAGTTGGGGCCAAGAGACCCAGTACTTC. Amino acid sequence: CASSSTGSWGQETQYF. The entire variable domain, with the rest obtained from reference TRBV7-6 and TRBJ2-5, is as follows: GAGVSQSPRYKVTKRGQDVALRCDPISGHVSLYWYRQALGQGPEFLTYFNYEAQQDKSGLPNDRFSAERPEGSISTLTIQRTEQRDSAMYRCASSSTGSWGQETQYFGPGTRLLVL.

In regard to this clone: Other DNA sequences in the sample encode the same CDR3. V usage is TRBV2 and J usage is TRBJ2-1, with 8 bases lining up with TRBD2. Trimming removed 6 bases from V and 6 bases from J; junction bases left unmatched: 1. Germline V gene sequence: CDR1 SNHLY, CDR2 FYNNEI. CDR3 length: 12 amino acids. CDR3 loop: CASRAGGNEQFF. The CDR3 nucleotides read TGTGCCAGCAGGGCGGGGGGCAATGAGCAGTTCTTC.

As DNA, the CDR3 is TGTGCCACCAGTTATGTTACAACCAATGAGCAGTTCTTC. Residues: CATSYVTTNEQFF. V is TRBV19 and J is TRBJ2-1; D is uncertain. Germline loops: CDR1 LNHDA, CDR2 SQIVND (reference sequence). Trimming shortened V by 10 bases and J by 6 bases, and 16 bases separated the two germline ends. The CDR3 spans 13 residues.